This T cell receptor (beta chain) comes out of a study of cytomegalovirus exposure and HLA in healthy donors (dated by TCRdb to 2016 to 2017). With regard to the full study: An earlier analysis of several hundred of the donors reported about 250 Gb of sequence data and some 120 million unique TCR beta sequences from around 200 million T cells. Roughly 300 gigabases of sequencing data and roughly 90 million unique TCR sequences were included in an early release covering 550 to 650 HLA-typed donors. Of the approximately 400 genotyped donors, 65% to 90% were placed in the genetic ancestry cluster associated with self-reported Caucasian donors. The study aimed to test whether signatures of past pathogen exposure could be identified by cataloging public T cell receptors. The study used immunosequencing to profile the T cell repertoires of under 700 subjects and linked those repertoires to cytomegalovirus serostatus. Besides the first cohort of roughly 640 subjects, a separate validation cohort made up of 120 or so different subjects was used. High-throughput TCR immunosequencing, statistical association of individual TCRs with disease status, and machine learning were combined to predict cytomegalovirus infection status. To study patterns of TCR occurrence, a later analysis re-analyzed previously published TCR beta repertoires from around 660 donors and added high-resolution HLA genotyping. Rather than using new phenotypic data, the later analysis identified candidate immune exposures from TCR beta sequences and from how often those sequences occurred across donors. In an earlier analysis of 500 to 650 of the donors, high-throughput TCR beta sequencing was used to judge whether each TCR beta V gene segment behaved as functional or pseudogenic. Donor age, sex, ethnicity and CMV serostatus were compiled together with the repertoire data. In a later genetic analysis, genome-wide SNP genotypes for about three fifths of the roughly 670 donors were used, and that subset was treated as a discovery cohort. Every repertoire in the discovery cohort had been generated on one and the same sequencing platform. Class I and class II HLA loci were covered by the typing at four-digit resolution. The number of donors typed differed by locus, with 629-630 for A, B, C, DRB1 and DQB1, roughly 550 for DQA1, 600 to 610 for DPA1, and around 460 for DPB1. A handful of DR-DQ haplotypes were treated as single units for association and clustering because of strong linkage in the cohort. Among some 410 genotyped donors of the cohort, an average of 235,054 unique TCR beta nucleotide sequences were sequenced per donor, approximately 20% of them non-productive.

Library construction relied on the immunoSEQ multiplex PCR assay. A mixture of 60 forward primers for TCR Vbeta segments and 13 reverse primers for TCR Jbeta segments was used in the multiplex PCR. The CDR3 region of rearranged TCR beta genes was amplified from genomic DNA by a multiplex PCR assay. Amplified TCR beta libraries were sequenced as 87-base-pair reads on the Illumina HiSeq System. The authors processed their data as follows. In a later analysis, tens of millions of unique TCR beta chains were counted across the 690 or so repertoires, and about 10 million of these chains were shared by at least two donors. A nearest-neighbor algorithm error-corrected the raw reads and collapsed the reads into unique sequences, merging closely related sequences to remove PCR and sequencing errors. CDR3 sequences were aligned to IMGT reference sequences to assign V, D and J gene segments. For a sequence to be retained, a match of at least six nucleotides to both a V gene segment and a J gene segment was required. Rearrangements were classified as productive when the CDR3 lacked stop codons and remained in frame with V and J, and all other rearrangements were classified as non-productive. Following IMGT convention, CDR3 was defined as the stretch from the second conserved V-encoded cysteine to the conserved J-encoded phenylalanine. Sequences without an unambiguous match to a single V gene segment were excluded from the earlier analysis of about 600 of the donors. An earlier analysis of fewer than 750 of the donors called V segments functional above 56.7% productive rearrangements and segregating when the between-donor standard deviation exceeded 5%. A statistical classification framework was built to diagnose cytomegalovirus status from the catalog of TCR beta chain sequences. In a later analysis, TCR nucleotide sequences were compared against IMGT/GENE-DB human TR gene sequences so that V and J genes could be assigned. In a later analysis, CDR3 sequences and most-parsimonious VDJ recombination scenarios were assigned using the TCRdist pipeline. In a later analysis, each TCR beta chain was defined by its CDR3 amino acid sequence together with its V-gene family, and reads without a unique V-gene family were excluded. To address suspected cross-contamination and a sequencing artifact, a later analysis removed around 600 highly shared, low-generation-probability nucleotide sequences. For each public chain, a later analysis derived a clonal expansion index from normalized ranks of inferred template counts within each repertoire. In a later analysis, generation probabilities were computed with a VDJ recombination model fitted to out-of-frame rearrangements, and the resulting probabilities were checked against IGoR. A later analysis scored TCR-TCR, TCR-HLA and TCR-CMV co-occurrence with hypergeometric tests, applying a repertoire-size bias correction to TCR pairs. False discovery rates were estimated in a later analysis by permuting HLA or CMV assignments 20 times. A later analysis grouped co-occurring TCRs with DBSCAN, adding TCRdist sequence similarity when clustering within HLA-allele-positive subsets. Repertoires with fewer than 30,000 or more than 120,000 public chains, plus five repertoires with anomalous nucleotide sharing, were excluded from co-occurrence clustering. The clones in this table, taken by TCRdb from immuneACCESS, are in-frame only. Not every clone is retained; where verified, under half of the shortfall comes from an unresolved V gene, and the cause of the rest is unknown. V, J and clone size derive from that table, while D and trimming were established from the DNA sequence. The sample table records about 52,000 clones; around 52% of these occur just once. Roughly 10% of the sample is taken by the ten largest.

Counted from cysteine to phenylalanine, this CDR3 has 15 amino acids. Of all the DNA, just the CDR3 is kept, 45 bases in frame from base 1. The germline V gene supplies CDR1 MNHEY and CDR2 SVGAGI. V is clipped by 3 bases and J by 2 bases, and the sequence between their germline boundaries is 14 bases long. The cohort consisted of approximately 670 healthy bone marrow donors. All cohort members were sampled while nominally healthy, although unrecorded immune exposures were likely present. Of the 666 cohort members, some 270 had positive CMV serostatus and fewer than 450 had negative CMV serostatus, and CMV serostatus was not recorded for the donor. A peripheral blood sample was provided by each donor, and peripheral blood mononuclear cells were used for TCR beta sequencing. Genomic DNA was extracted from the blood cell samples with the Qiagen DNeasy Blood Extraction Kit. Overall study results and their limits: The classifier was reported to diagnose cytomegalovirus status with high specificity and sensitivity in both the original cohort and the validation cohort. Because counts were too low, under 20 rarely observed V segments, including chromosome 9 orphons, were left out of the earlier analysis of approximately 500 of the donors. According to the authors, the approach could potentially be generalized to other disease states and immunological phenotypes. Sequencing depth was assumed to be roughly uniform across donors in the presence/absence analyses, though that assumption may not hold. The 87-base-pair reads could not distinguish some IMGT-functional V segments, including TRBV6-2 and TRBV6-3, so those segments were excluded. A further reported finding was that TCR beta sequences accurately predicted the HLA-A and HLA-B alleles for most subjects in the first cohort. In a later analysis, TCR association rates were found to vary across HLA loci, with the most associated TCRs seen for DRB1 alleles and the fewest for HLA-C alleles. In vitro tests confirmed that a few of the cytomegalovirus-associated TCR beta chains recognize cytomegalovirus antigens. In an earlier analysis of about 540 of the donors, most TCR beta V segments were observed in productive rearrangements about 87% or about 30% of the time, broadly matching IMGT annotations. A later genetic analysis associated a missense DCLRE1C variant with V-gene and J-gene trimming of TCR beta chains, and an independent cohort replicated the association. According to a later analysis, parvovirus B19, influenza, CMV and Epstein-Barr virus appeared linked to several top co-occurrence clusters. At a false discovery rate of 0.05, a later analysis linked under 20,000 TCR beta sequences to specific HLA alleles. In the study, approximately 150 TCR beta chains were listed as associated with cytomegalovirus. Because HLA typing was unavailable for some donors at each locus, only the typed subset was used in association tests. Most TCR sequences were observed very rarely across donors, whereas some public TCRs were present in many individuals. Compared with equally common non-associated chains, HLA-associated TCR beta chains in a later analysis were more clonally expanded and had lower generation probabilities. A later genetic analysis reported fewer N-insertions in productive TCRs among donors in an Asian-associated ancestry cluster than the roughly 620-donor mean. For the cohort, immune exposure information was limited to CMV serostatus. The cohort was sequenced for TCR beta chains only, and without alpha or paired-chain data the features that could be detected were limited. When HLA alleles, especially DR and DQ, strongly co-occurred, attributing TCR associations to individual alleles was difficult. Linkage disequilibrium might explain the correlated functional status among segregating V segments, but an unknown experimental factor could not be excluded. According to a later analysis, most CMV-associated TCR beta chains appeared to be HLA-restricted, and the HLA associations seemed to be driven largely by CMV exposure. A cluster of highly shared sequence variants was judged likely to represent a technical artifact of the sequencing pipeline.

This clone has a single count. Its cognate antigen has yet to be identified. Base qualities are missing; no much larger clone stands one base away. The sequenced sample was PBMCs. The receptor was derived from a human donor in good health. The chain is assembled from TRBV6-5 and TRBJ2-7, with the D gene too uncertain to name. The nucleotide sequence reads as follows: TGTGCCAGCAGTTATGACCGCGGAACCACCTACGAGCAGTACTTC. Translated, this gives CASSYDRGTTYEQYF.